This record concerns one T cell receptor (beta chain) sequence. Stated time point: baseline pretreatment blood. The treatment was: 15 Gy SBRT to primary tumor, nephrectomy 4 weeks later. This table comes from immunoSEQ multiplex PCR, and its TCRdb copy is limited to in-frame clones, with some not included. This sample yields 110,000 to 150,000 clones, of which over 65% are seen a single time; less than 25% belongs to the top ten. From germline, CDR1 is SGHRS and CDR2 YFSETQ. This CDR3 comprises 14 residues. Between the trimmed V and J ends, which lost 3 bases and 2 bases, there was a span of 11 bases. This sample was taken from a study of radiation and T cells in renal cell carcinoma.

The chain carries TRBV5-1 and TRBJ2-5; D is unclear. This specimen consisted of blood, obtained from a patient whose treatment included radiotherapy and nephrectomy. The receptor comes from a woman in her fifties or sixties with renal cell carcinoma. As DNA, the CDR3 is TGCGCCAGCAGCTCAACCCCCGGTCAAGAGACCCAGTACTTC. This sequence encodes CASSSTPGQETQYF.